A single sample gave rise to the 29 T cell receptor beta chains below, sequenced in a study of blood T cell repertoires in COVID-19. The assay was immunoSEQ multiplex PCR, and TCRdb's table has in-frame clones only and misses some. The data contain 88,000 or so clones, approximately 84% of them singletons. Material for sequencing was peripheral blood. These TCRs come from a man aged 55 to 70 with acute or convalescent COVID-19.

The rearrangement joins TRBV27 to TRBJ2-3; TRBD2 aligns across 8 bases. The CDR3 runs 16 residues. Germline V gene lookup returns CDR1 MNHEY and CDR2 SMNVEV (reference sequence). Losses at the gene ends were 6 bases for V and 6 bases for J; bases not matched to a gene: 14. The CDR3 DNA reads TGTGCCAGCAGGCAATACGGGACTAGGGAGAGGGATACGCAGTATTTT. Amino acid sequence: CASRQYGTRERDTQYF.

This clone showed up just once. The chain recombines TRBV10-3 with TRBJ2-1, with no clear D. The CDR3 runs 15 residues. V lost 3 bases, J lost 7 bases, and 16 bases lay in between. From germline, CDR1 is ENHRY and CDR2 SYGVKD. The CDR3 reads CAISDWVILGNEQFF. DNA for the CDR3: TGTGCCATCAGTGATTGGGTCATCCTAGGTAATGAGCAGTTCTTC.

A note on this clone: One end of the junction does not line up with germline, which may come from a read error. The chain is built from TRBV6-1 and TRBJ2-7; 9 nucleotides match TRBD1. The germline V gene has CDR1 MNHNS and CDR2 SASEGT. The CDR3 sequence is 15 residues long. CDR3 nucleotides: TGTGCCAGCAGGGAAGGGACAGGGAGAATCTACGAGCAGTACTTC. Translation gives CASREGTGRIYEQYF.

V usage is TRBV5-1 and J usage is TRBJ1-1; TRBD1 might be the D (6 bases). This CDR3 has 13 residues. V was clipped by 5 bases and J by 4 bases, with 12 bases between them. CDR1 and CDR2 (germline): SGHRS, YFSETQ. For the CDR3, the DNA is TGCGCCAGCAGTACTACAGGGAGCACTGAAGCTTTCTTT. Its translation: CASSTTGSTEAFF.

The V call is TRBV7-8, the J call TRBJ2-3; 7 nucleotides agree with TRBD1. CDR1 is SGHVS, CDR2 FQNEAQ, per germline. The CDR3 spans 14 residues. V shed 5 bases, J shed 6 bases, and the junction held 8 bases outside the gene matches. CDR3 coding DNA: TGTGCCAGCAGCCCTACAGGGGTCCACGATACGCAGTATTTT. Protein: CASSPTGVHDTQYF.

CDR3 region: CASSESRGRARRDEQFF. The DNA of the CDR3 is TGTGCCAGCAGTGAAAGTCGCGGGAGGGCCCGGAGAGATGAGCAGTTCTTC. V and J are TRBV25-1 and TRBJ2-1; 9 positions agree with TRBD2. This CDR3 region has 17 residues. Trimming removed 2 bases from V and 8 bases from J; junction bases left unmatched: 13. The germline V gene has CDR1 MGHDK and CDR2 SYGVNS. Drawing the rest from reference TRBV25-1 and TRBJ2-1, the complete variable domain is EADIYQTPRYLVIGTGKKITLECSQTMGHDKMYWYQQDPGMELHLIHYSYGVNSTEKGDLSSESTVSRIRTEHFPLTLESARPSHTSQYLCASSESRGRARRDEQFFGPGTRLTVL.

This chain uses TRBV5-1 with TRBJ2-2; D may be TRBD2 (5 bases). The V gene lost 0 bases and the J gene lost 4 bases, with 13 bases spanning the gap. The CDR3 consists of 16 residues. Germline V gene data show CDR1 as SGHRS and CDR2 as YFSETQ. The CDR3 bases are TGCGCCAGCAGCTTGGCACGCGGTGAGGGCACCGGGGAGCTGTTTTTT. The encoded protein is CASSLARGEGTGELFF.

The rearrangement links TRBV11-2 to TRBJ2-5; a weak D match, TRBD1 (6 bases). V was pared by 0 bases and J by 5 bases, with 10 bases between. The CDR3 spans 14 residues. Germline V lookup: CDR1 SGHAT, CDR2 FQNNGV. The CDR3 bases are TGTGCCAGCAGCTTAGAGGCAGGGGTGGAGACCCAGTACTTC. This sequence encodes CASSLEAGVETQYF.

The CDR3 region is CASSLEGGRSTDTQYF. The CDR3 DNA follows: TGCGCCAGCAGCTTGGAGGGCGGGAGAAGCACAGATACGCAGTATTTT. This chain links TRBV5-1 with TRBJ2-3, with 7 bases fitting TRBD2. Germline trimming cut 0 bases from V and 0 bases from J; bases unmatched to any gene: 4. The CDR3 covers 16 residues. Germline V gene data show CDR1 as SGHRS and CDR2 as YFSETQ.

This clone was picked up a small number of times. In DNA form, the CDR3 reads TGTGCCAGCAGTGTAATACAGGGGAACACCGGGGAGCTGTTTTTT. This encodes CASSVIQGNTGELFF. V is TRBV2 and J is TRBJ2-2, with D tentatively TRBD1 (6 bases). The V gene's germline CDR1 is SNHLY and CDR2 FYNNEI. This CDR3 spans 15 amino acids. The V end was cut by 4 bases, the J end by 1 base, with 10 bases between.

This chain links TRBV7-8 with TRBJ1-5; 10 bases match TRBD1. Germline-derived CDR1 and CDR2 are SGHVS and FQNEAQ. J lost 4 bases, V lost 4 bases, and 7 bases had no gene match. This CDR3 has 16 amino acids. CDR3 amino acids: CASSSGTGDVNQPQHF. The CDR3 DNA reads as TGTGCCAGCAGCTCCGGGACAGGGGATGTTAATCAGCCCCAGCATTTT.

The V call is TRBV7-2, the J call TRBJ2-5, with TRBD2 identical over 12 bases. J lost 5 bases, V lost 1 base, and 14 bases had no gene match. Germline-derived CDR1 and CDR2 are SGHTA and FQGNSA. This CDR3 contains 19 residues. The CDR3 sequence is CASSLESWASGGAFETQYF. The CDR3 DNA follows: TGTGCCAGCAGCTTAGAGTCTTGGGCTAGCGGGGGGGCGTTTGAGACCCAGTACTTC. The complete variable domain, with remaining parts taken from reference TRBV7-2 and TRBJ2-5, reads GAGVSQSPSNKVTEKGKDVELRCDPISGHTALYWYRQSLGQGLEFLIYFQGNSAPDKSGLPSDRFSAERTGGSVSTLTIQRTQQEDSAVYLCASSLESWASGGAFETQYFGPGTRLLVL.

The CDR3 region has the DNA TGTGCTAGTGGTCCCCGGACTGGGGATGGCTACACCTTC. Amino acids: CASGPRTGDGYTF. The chain recombines TRBV12-5 with TRBJ1-2; D uncertain. The CDR3 runs to 13 residues. CDR1 LGHNT and CDR2 FRNRAP come from the germline V gene. V was cut by 5 bases and J by 6 bases, with 13 bases left in between. Using reference TRBV12-5 and TRBJ1-2 for the parts outside the CDR3, the full variable domain is DARVTQTPRHKVTEMGQEVTMRCQPILGHNTVFWYRQTMMQGLELLAYFRNRAPLDDSGMPKDRFSAEMPDATLATLKIQPSEPRDSAVYFCASGPRTGDGYTFGSGTRLTVV.

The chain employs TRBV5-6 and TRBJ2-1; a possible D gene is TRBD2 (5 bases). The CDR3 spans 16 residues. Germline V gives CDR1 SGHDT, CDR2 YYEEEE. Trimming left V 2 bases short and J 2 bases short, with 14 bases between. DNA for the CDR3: TGTGCCAGCAGCTTCGTAGCCGGGGTCACCTACAATGAGCAGTTCTTC. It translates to CASSFVAGVTYNEQFF.

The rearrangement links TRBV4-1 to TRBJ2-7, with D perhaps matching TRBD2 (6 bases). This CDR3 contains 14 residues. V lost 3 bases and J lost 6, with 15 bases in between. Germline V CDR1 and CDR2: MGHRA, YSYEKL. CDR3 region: CASSQDRAGFEQYF. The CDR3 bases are TGCGCCAGCAGCCAGGACCGCGCGGGGTTCGAGCAGTACTTC.

CDR3 sequence: CASSLGQLYGYTF. CDR3 DNA: TGTGCCAGCAGCTTGGGACAGCTCTATGGCTACACCTTC. V and J are TRBV5-4 and TRBJ1-2; perhaps TRBD1 as D (5 bases). Trimming left V 0 bases short and J 4 bases short, with 7 bases between. The CDR3 covers 13 residues. Germline-derived CDR1 and CDR2 are SGHNT and YYREEE (reference sequence).

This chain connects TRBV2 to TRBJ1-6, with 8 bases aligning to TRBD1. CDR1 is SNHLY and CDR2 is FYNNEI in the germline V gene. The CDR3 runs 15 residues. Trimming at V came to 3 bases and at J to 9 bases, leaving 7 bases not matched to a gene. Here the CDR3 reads CASSEQGAVSSPLHF. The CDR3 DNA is TGTGCCAGCAGTGAGCAGGGGGCTGTAAGTTCACCCCTCCACTTT.

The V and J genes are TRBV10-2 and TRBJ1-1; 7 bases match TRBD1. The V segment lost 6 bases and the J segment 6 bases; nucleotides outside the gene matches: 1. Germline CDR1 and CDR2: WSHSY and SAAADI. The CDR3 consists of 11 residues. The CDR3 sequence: CASRDRAEAFF. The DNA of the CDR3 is TGCGCCAGCAGAGACAGGGCTGAAGCTTTCTTT.

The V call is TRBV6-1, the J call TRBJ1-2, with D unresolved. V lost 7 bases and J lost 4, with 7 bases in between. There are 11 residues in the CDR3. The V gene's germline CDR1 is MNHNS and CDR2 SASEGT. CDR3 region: CASTPRYGYTF. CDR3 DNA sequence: TGTGCCAGCACCCCCCGCTATGGCTACACCTTC.

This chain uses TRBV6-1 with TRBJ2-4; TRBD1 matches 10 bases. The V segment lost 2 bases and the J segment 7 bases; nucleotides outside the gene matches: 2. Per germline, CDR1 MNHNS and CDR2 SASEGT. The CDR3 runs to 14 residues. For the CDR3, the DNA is TGTGCCAGCAGTGAAAGACAGGGGGCGAACATTCAGTACTTC. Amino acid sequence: CASSERQGANIQYF.

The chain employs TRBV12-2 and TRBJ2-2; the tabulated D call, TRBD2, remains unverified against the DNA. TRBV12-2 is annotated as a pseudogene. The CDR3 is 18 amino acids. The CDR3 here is CASLRGTSGGTNTGELFF. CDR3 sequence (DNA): TGTGCAAGCCTTAGAGGGACTAGCGGGGGCACGAACACCGGGGAGCTGTTTTTT.

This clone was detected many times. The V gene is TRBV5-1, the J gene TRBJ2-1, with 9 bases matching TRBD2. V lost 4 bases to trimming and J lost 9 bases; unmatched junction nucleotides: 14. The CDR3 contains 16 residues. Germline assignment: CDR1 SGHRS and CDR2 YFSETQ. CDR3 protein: CASSPVEAGGWGEQFF. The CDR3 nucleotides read TGCGCCAGCAGCCCGGTAGAGGCGGGAGGGTGGGGTGAGCAGTTCTTC.

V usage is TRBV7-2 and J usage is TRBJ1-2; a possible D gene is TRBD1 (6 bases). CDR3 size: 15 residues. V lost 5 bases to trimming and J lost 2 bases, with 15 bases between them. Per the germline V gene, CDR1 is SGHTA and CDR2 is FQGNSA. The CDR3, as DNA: TGTGCCAGCAGCCCAGGACAGTGGGTAAACTATGGCTACACCTTC. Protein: CASSPGQWVNYGYTF.

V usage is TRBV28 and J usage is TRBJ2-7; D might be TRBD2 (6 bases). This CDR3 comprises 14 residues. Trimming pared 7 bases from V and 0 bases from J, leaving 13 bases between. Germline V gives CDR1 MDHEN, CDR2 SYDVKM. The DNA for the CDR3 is TGTGCCAGCACGTCCCTCGGGGGCTCCTACGAGCAGTACTTC. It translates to CASTSLGGSYEQYF.

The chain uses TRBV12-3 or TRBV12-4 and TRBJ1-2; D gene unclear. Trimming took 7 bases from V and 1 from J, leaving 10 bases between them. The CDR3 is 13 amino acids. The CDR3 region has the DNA TGTGCCAGCAATACCAGGTTTAACTATGGCTACACCTTC. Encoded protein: CASNTRFNYGYTF.

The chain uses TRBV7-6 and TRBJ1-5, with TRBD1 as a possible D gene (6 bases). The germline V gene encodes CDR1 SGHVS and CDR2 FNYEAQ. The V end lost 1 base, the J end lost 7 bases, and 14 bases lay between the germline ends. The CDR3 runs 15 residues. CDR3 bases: TGTGCCAGCAGCTTAGAAATGGGGGCTGGCCAGCCCCAGCATTTT. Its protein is CASSLEMGAGQPQHF.

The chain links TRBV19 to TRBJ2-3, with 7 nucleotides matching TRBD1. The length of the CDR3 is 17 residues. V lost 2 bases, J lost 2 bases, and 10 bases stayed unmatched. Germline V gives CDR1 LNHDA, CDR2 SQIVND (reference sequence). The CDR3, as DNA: TGTGCCAGTAGTATAAGAGCGGACAGGAGTTACACAGATACGCAGTATTTT. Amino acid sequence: CASSIRADRSYTDTQYF.

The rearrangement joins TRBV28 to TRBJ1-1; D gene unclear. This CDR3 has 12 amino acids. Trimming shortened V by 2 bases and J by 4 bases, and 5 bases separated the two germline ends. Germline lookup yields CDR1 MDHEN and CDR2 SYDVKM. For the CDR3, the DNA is TGTGCCAGCAGTTTAACTGGCACTGAAGCTTTCTTT. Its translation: CASSLTGTEAFF. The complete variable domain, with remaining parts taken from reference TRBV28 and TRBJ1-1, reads DVKVTQSSRYLVKRTGEKVFLECVQDMDHENMFWYRQDPGLGLRLIYFSYDVKMKEKGDIPEGYSVSREKKERFSLILESASTNQTSMYLCASSLTGTEAFFGQGTRLTVV.

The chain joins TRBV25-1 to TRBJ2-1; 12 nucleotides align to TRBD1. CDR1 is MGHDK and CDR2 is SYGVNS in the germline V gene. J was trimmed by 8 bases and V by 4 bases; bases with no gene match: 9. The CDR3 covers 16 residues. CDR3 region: CASSGFPGQGAYEQFF. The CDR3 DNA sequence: TGTGCCAGCAGTGGTTTTCCGGGACAGGGGGCCTATGAGCAGTTCTTC.